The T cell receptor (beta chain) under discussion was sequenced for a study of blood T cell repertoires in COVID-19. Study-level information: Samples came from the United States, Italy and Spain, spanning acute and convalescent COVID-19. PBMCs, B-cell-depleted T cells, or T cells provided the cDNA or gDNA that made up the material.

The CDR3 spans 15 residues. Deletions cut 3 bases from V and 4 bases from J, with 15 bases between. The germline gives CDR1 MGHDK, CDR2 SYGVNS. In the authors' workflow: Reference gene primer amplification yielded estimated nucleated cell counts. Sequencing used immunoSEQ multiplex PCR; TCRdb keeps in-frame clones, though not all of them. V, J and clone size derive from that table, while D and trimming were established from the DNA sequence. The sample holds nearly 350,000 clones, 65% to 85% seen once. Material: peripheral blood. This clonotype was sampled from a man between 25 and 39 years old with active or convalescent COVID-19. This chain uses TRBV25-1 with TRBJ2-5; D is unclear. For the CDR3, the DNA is TGTGCCAGCAGTGACCCTCTCCCCCCGCGAGAGACCCAGTACTTC. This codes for CASSDPLPPRETQYF.